These 31 T cell receptor beta chains were sequenced from one sample in a study of blood T cell repertoires in COVID-19. The table came from immunoSEQ multiplex PCR; TCRdb's copy has only in-frame clones and leaves some out. The top ten clones hold 1.5% to 2% of a sample with a few hundred thousand clones, 85% to 90% of them seen once. Sequenced: peripheral blood. The receptors were gathered from a woman under 40 with COVID-19, enrolled during active disease.

The chain joins TRBV4-3 to TRBJ2-7, with 7 bases identical to TRBD2. Looked up from germline, CDR1 is LGHNA and CDR2 is YSLEER. V was pared by 0 bases and J by 2 bases, with 4 bases of the junction left unmatched. The CDR3 runs to 15 residues. CDR3 region: CASSQESGGTYEQYF. The CDR3 bases are TGCGCCAGCAGCCAAGAGTCCGGGGGGACCTACGAGCAGTACTTC.

The rearrangement uses TRBV6-5 and TRBJ1-5, with D uncertain. The ends were cut back, 2 bases at V and 3 bases at J, with 5 bases in the middle. Germline CDR1 is MNHEY and CDR2 is SVGAGI. The CDR3 runs to 13 residues. CDR3: CASSYGPNQPQHF. The CDR3 bases are TGTGCCAGCAGTTACGGGCCCAATCAGCCCCAGCATTTT.

V usage is TRBV7-9 and J usage is TRBJ1-2; 8 nucleotides line up with TRBD1. V dropped 4 bases and J dropped 4; count of bases not matched to a gene: 5. The V gene's germline CDR1 is SEHNR and CDR2 FQNEAQ (reference sequence). This CDR3 has 14 amino acids. The CDR3 region is CASSSGQGLYGYTF. The CDR3 coding sequence is TGTGCCAGCAGCTCTGGACAGGGCCTCTATGGCTACACCTTC.

J is TRBJ1-2 and V is TRBV27, with 10 bases aligning to TRBD1. CDR3 length: 16 residues. Germline lookup yields CDR1 MNHEY and CDR2 SMNVEV (reference sequence). V was clipped by 2 bases and J by 4 bases; unmatched bases: 7. CDR3 protein: CASSLTGTGVSYGYTF. In nucleotides, the CDR3 is TGTGCCAGCAGTTTAACCGGGACAGGGGTTAGCTATGGCTACACCTTC.

V usage is TRBV29-1 and J usage is TRBJ2-3; TRBD2 matches 10 bases. CDR3 length equals 15 residues. The V and J ends lost 5 bases and 3 bases, in that order; junction bases with no gene match: 8. Germline loops: CDR1 SQVTM, CDR2 ANQGSEA. CDR3 protein: CSVRERGGLTDTQYF. The CDR3 bases are TGCAGCGTTAGGGAGCGGGGGGGCCTAACAGATACGCAGTATTTT.

V is TRBV5-4 and J is TRBJ1-3; D perhaps matches TRBD1 (6 bases). This CDR3 has 14 amino acids. The V end lost 2 bases, the J end lost 3 bases, and 9 bases lay between the germline ends. Germline V gives CDR1 SGHNT, CDR2 YYREEE (reference sequence). CDR3 region: CASSLQGDGNTIYF. The CDR3 coding sequence is TGTGCCAGCAGCTTACAGGGAGATGGAAACACCATATATTTT.

The rearrangement links TRBV6-2 or TRBV6-3 to TRBJ1-6; D unclear. The germline V and J ends were trimmed by 0 bases and 0 bases, with 6 bases remaining between them. The CDR3 extends over 16 amino acids. CDR1 MNHEY and CDR2 SVGEGT come from the germline V gene. CDR3 in DNA: TGTGCCAGCAGTTACTCGTACGGCTCCTATAATTCACCCCTCCACTTT. This codes for CASSYSYGSYNSPLHF.

The chain joins TRBV11-2 to TRBJ2-3, with 11 bases that match TRBD1. V lost 4 bases to trimming and J lost 2 bases; unmatched junction nucleotides: 5. This CDR3 region has 16 residues. Germline V CDR1 and CDR2: SGHAT, FQNNGV. Here the CDR3 DNA reads TGTGCCAGCAGCTACCGGGACAGGGGGAACACAGATACGCAGTATTTT. The encoded protein is CASSYRDRGNTDTQYF.

The chain joins TRBV15 to TRBJ1-5; D ambiguous. The CDR3 contains 12 residues. Looked up from germline, CDR1 is LNHNV and CDR2 is YYDKDF (reference sequence). V dropped 2 bases and J dropped 5 bases, with 4 bases sitting between them. CDR3 residues: CATSRPDQPQHF. CDR3 sequence (DNA): TGTGCCACCAGCAGACCCGATCAGCCCCAGCATTTT.

V usage is TRBV19 and J usage is TRBJ2-3; 11 bases are a match to TRBD2. Germline V gene sequence: CDR1 LNHDA, CDR2 SQIVND (reference sequence). V lost 7 bases, J lost 6 bases, and 9 bases stayed unmatched. CDR3 length: 15 residues. In nucleotides, the CDR3 is TGTGCCAGTACACCTGGTAGCGGGGGGGCTGATACGCAGTATTTT. It is translated as CASTPGSGGADTQYF.

This sequence joins TRBV5-6 and TRBJ1-2; maybe TRBD1 (5 bases). V was trimmed by 2 bases and J by 8 bases, leaving 13 bases between them. The CDR3 is 13 residues long. In germline, CDR1 is SGHDT, CDR2 YYEEEE. The CDR3 DNA is TGTGCCAGCAGCTTCGGCAGGGCAAGAGGCTACACCTTC. This gives the protein CASSFGRARGYTF.

V gene TRBV12-3 or TRBV12-4 combines with J gene TRBJ1-1, with unresolved D. The CDR3 length is 12 residues. Deletions cut 6 bases from V and 5 bases from J, with 10 bases between. The CDR3: CASRAFTTEAFF. The CDR3, as DNA: TGTGCCAGCAGGGCTTTTACGACTGAAGCTTTCTTT.

The rearrangement uses TRBV10-3 and TRBJ2-3; 11 bases align to TRBD2. Germline V lookup: CDR1 ENHRY, CDR2 SYGVKD. The CDR3 is 15 residues long. Trimming at V came to 6 bases and at J to 0 bases, leaving 2 bases not matched to a gene. The CDR3 region is CAIRPSGGSTDTQYF. The CDR3 coding sequence is TGTGCCATCAGGCCTAGCGGGGGGAGCACAGATACGCAGTATTTT.

The chain carries TRBV7-2 and TRBJ2-3; 8 nucleotides align to TRBD2. Germline values: CDR1 SGHTA, CDR2 FQGNSA. Trimming took 1 base from V and 5 from J; bases not matched to a gene: 5. CDR3 length: 15 residues. The CDR3 spells CASSLVGGAQDTQYF. CDR3 nucleotide sequence: TGTGCCAGCAGCTTAGTCGGGGGGGCGCAAGATACGCAGTATTTT.

The rearrangement links TRBV5-5 to TRBJ1-2; D not resolved. CDR1 and CDR2 from the germline V gene are SGHKS and YYEKEE (reference sequence). Between the trimmed V and J ends, which lost 5 bases and 8 bases, there was a span of 13 bases. This CDR3 has 12 amino acids. CDR3 nucleotide sequence: TGTGCCAGCAGTCAGGTCCGTCGGGGCTACACCTTC. It is translated as CASSQVRRGYTF.

The chain joins TRBV20-1 to TRBJ2-3; TRBD2 matches 7 bases. The CDR3 covers 19 residues. The V segment lost 3 bases and the J segment 0 bases; nucleotides outside the gene matches: 18. Germline values: CDR1 DFQATT, CDR2 SNEGSKA (reference sequence). The CDR3 sequence is CSASPPRFGGGRSTDTQYF. In DNA, the CDR3 is TGCAGTGCTAGTCCGCCGCGGTTTGGCGGGGGACGCAGCACAGATACGCAGTATTTT.

The chain is built from TRBV6-5 and TRBJ1-4; no firm D call. V shed 6 bases and J shed 6 bases, with 14 bases lying between them. Looked up from germline, CDR1 is MNHEY and CDR2 is SVGAGI. CDR3 size: 14 residues. CDR3 sequence reads: CASSTFREDEKLFF. In DNA form, the CDR3 reads TGTGCCAGCAGCACTTTCCGGGAGGATGAAAAACTGTTTTTT.

In DNA, the CDR3 is TGTGCCAGCAGCTTAGCGACTAGCCTGAACACCGGGGAGCTGTTTTTT. Amino acid sequence: CASSLATSLNTGELFF. The genes are TRBV7-9 and TRBJ2-2; 7 bases line up with TRBD2. Germline V gene sequence: CDR1 SEHNR, CDR2 FQNEAQ (reference sequence). The length of the CDR3 is 16 residues. The trim removed 0 bases at V and 1 base at J, leaving 2 bases unmatched.

V is TRBV10-1 and J is TRBJ2-1; 15 bases line up with TRBD2. Per germline, CDR1 WNHNN and CDR2 SYGVQD (reference sequence). CDR3 length: 13 residues. The junction had 3 bases not matched to a gene; V was cut back by 8 bases and J by 10 bases. The DNA of the CDR3 is TGCGCCAGCGGGACTAGCGGGGGGCAGGAGCAGTTCTTC. Protein: CASGTSGGQEQFF.

This chain joins TRBV3-1 (or the pseudogene TRBV3-2) and TRBJ1-1; 7 bases agree with TRBD1. Trimming took 0 bases from V and 7 from J; bases not matched to a gene: 5. This CDR3 has 14 amino acids. The germline gives CDR1 LGHDT, CDR2 YNNKEL (reference sequence). The CDR3, as DNA: TGTGCCAGCAGCCAAGAATGGGACAGTTATGAAGCTTTCTTT. It specifies CASSQEWDSYEAFF.

This rearrangement joins TRBV2 to TRBJ2-7, with TRBD1 matching over 7 bases. V trimming: 10 bases; J trimming: 4 bases; junction bases outside the gene matches: 10. The CDR3 spans 13 residues. Germline V gene lookup returns CDR1 SNHLY and CDR2 FYNNEI. As DNA, the CDR3 is TGTGCCACAAAAGAAGGGGGCTGGTACGAGCAGTACTTC. Translated: CATKEGGWYEQYF.

V gene TRBV5-4 combines with J gene TRBJ2-3; TRBD2 aligns across 8 bases. This CDR3 is built from 15 residues. Looked up from germline, CDR1 is SGHNT and CDR2 is YYREEE (reference sequence). Unmatched junction bases numbered 3, after V lost 0 bases and J lost 3 bases. The CDR3 DNA reads TGTGCCAGCAGCTTGGAAGCGGGGGTAACAGATACGCAGTATTTT. This encodes CASSLEAGVTDTQYF.

V gene TRBV2 combines with J gene TRBJ1-2; D is unresolved. The V gene lost 2 bases and the J gene lost 3 bases, with 13 bases spanning the gap. This CDR3 is 15 amino acids long. CDR1 SNHLY and CDR2 FYNNEI come from the germline V gene. The CDR3 DNA reads as TGTGCCAGCAGTGAAAGTAGGAACACAGACTATGGCTACACCTTC. This codes for CASSESRNTDYGYTF.

The table lists this clone with a few counts. The chain carries TRBV7-7 and TRBJ2-5; D perhaps matches TRBD2 (6 bases). Trimming took 2 bases from V and 5 from J, leaving 15 bases between them. CDR3 size: 15 residues. CDR1 is SSHAT and CDR2 is FNYEAQ in the germline V gene (reference sequence). Here the CDR3 reads CASSLMATRGETQYF. The CDR3 DNA reads as TGTGCCAGCAGCTTAATGGCGACTAGAGGGGAGACCCAGTACTTC.

The chain is built from TRBV30 and TRBJ1-2; D gene unclear. Trimming cost V 4 bases and J 8 bases, with 20 bases left between them. The CDR3 is 14 residues long. The germline V gene has CDR1 GTSNPN and CDR2 SVGIG (reference sequence). CDR3 sequence (DNA): TGTGCCTGGATCAAAAAGGGAGCTCTCGAGGGCTACACCTTC. Amino acid sequence: CAWIKKGALEGYTF. The variable domain in full, with the rest retrieved from reference TRBV30 and TRBJ1-2, is SQTIHQWPATLVQPVGSPLSLECTVEGTSNPNLYWYRQAAGRGLQLLFYSVGIGQISSEVPQNLSASRPQDRQFILSSKKLLLSDSGFYLCAWIKKGALEGYTFGSGTRLTVV.

This chain connects TRBV25-1 to TRBJ2-1, with D possibly matching TRBD1 (6 bases). CDR1 and CDR2 (germline): MGHDK, SYGVNS. V was pared by 5 bases and J by 4 bases, with 18 bases between. This CDR3 is built from 16 residues. CDR3 in amino acids: CASSTPDRDKYNEQFF. The CDR3 DNA is TGTGCCAGCAGTACACCCGACCGGGACAAATACAATGAGCAGTTCTTC.

J is TRBJ2-2 and V is TRBV7-9; 9 nucleotides line up with TRBD1. Germline CDR1 SEHNR, CDR2 FQNEAQ (reference sequence). The CDR3 extends over 16 amino acids. J gave up 4 bases and V 0 bases, and 3 bases lay outside the gene matches. The CDR3 here is CASSLAVGQGTGELFF. The CDR3 DNA reads as TGTGCCAGCAGCTTAGCGGTGGGACAGGGCACCGGGGAGCTGTTTTTT.

The chain employs TRBV3-1 (or the pseudogene TRBV3-2) and TRBJ2-6; TRBD1 matches at 10 bases. The V gene end was trimmed by 6 bases and the J gene end by 6 bases; junction bases not matched to a gene: 5. The germline V gene has CDR1 LGHDT and CDR2 YNNKEL (reference sequence). The CDR3 spans 15 residues. CDR3 protein: CASSPGTGEANVLTF. The DNA for the CDR3 is TGTGCCAGCAGTCCGGGGACAGGGGAGGCCAACGTCCTGACTTTC.

The chain employs TRBV7-6 and TRBJ2-7, with 10 bases identical to TRBD2. This CDR3 has 13 amino acids. The germline gives CDR1 SGHVS, CDR2 FNYEAQ. V shed 4 bases, J shed 4 bases, and the junction held 1 base outside the gene matches. The CDR3 coding sequence is TGTGCCAGCAGCTCGGGACTAGCGTACGAGCAGTACTTC. Translation: CASSSGLAYEQYF.

The chain is built from TRBV7-8 and TRBJ1-5, with TRBD1 as a possible D gene (5 bases). Trimming pared 6 bases from V and 6 bases from J, leaving 9 bases between. This CDR3 is 12 amino acids long. From germline, CDR1 is SGHVS and CDR2 FQNEAQ. The CDR3 here is CASSSGFQPQHF. The CDR3 DNA is TGTGCCAGCAGTTCAGGGTTTCAGCCCCAGCATTTT.

This chain links TRBV13 with TRBJ1-1; TRBD1 agrees at 11 bases. The CDR3 is made up of 18 amino acids. V was pared by 5 bases and J by 0 bases, with 11 bases of the junction left unmatched. CDR1 and CDR2 from the germline V gene are PRHDT and FYEKMQ (reference sequence). The CDR3 DNA reads as TGTGCCAGCAGCCCCCTGGGGGACAGGGGGAGGGTGAACACTGAAGCTTTCTTT. This codes for CASSPLGDRGRVNTEAFF.